Below, 18 T cell receptor beta chains from the same sample are listed, as sequenced in a study of blood T cell repertoires in COVID-19. Produced via immunoSEQ multiplex PCR; TCRdb's table is partial and in-frame only. The repertoire includes more than 150,000 clones, about 80% of them detected once, and roughly an eighth sits in the top ten. The sample taken for sequencing was PBMCs or T cells enriched from blood (not recorded which). All receptors derive from a man aged 55-75 years who had been exposed to COVID-19.

The chain recombines TRBV2 with TRBJ2-7; 13 bases fit TRBD2. The ends lost 5 bases at V and 9 bases at J; junction bases unmatched: 10. The CDR3 spans 15 residues. The germline gives CDR1 SNHLY, CDR2 FYNNEI. This CDR3 reads CASSNQLAGGPAQYF. CDR3 sequence (DNA): TGTGCCAGCAGTAACCAACTAGCGGGAGGGCCTGCGCAGTACTTC.

The chain combines TRBV11-2 with TRBJ2-7; TRBD2 matches at 13 bases. Germline V lookup: CDR1 SGHAT, CDR2 FQNNGV. Germline trimming cut 5 bases from V and 5 bases from J; bases unmatched to any gene: 3. The CDR3 is 14 residues long. The CDR3 loop is CASSGTSGINEQYF. The CDR3 bases are TGTGCCAGCAGCGGGACTAGCGGGATTAACGAGCAGTACTTC.

V and J are TRBV10-3 and TRBJ2-2, with a weak D call TRBD2 (6 bases). The CDR3 has 17 residues. Between the trimmed V and J ends, which lost 0 bases and 5 bases, there was a span of 16 bases. The V gene's germline CDR1 is ENHRY and CDR2 SYGVKD. This CDR3 reads CAISESRGGVLTGELFF. DNA for the CDR3: TGTGCCATCAGTGAGTCGCGGGGAGGAGTTTTGACCGGGGAGCTGTTTTTT.

This chain joins TRBV3-1 (or the pseudogene TRBV3-2) and TRBJ1-6; D gene unclear. CDR1 and CDR2 from the germline V gene are LGHDT and YNNKEL (reference sequence). This CDR3 is 13 amino acids long. The V end was cut by 4 bases, the J end by 7 bases, with 8 bases between. Here the CDR3 DNA reads TGTGCCAGCAGCCCTACTCCAAATTCACCCCTCCACTTT. This codes for CASSPTPNSPLHF.

The J gene is TRBJ1-4, the V gene TRBV16, with D possibly TRBD1 on 6 matching bases. Trimming pared 4 bases from V and 5 bases from J, leaving 11 bases between. The CDR3 has 14 residues. Per the germline V gene, CDR1 is KGHSY and CDR2 is FQNENV. The CDR3 loop reads CASSPDRPNEKLFF. The CDR3 DNA follows: TGTGCCAGCAGCCCAGACAGGCCGAATGAAAAACTGTTTTTT.

The chain has TRBV2 and TRBJ1-4; D unclear. The germline CDR1 and CDR2 sequences are SNHLY and FYNNEI. Between the trimmed V and J ends, which lost 3 bases and 0 bases, there was a span of 8 bases. This CDR3 spans 15 amino acids. Here the CDR3 DNA reads TGTGCCAGCAGTGACAACACAGCAACTAATGAAAAACTGTTTTTT. Protein sequence: CASSDNTATNEKLFF.

This rearrangement joins TRBV19 to TRBJ2-7; D ambiguous. The germline V gene has CDR1 LNHDA and CDR2 SQIVND (reference sequence). V dropped 5 bases and J dropped 3 bases, with 14 bases sitting between them. This CDR3 spans 14 amino acids. The CDR3 loop reads CASSLNQRNYEQYF. Written as DNA, the CDR3 is TGTGCCAGTAGTCTCAACCAGAGGAACTACGAGCAGTACTTC.

This clone occurred a few times. This chain joins TRBV19 and TRBJ1-5; D not resolved. Per germline, CDR1 LNHDA and CDR2 SQIVND (reference sequence). Between the trimmed V and J ends, which lost 0 bases and 7 bases, there was a span of 7 bases. CDR3 length equals 13 residues. In DNA form, the CDR3 reads TGTGCCAGTAGTATAGATCGAGAGCAGCCCCAGCATTTT. Its translation is CASSIDREQPQHF. The variable domain in full, completed from reference TRBV19 and TRBJ1-5, reads DGGITQSPKYLFRKEGQNVTLSCEQNLNHDAMYWYRQDPGQGLRLIYYSQIVNDFQKGDIAEGYSVSREKKESFPLTVTSAQKNPTAFYLCASSIDREQPQHFGDGTRLSIL.

V gene TRBV18 combines with J gene TRBJ2-1; D is possibly TRBD2 (6 bases). V was trimmed by 4 bases and J by 1 base, leaving 14 bases between them. This CDR3 is 16 amino acids long. The V gene's germline CDR1 is KGHSH and CDR2 LQKENI. CDR3 in DNA: TGTGCCAGCTCACGTACTAGCCCCGGGTCCTACAATGAGCAGTTCTTC. Its translation: CASSRTSPGSYNEQFF.

For the CDR3, the DNA is TGTGCCAGCAGCCCCGGACTTAGGCAGAAGGATGGAAACACCATATATTTT. Translated, it gives CASSPGLRQKDGNTIYF. The chain links TRBV5-4 to TRBJ1-3, with D unresolved. Germline V gene sequence: CDR1 SGHNT, CDR2 YYREEE (reference sequence). The V end lost 4 bases, the J end lost 3 bases, and 20 bases lay between the germline ends. The length of the CDR3 is 17 residues.

This clone was observed at least ten times. The chain recombines TRBV9 with TRBJ1-3, with unresolved D. Trimming stripped 0 bases from V and 0 bases from J, with 10 bases between. The CDR3 is 16 residues long. Germline lookup yields CDR1 SGDLS and CDR2 YYNGEE. CDR3 protein: CASSVAPEFSGNTIYF. The DNA for the CDR3 is TGTGCCAGCAGCGTAGCTCCGGAGTTCTCTGGAAACACCATATATTTT.

The V call is TRBV5-6, the J call TRBJ2-5; perhaps TRBD1 as D (5 bases). This CDR3 region has 13 residues. The V end lost 3 bases, the J end lost 1 base, and 7 bases lay between the germline ends. Germline CDR1 SGHDT, CDR2 YYEEEE. The CDR3 nucleotides read TGTGCCAGCAGCTCGACAGTCCAAGAGACCCAGTACTTC. This sequence encodes CASSSTVQETQYF.

The rearrangement links TRBV6-5 to TRBJ2-4, with no clear D. Germline values: CDR1 MNHEY, CDR2 SVGAGI. This CDR3 spans 14 amino acids. V was trimmed by 5 bases and J by 0 bases, leaving 8 bases between them. The CDR3 sequence is CASSQALAKNIQYF. The DNA for the CDR3 is TGTGCCAGCAGTCAGGCACTAGCCAAAAACATTCAGTACTTC.

The chain joins TRBV28 to TRBJ2-1, with D unresolved. In germline, CDR1 is MDHEN, CDR2 SYDVKM. The CDR3 is 16 residues long. Trimming stripped 3 bases from V and 0 bases from J, with 12 bases between. In nucleotides, the CDR3 is TGTGCCAGCAGTTTGGGTACGCGGAGCTCCTACAATGAGCAGTTCTTC. Translation: CASSLGTRSSYNEQFF.

The chain has TRBV19 and TRBJ2-7; 9 bases match TRBD1. V was pared by 6 bases and J by 0 bases, with 3 bases of the junction left unmatched. The germline gives CDR1 LNHDA, CDR2 SQIVND (reference sequence). The CDR3 extends over 14 amino acids. The CDR3 loop reads CASRRQGVSYEQYF. The CDR3 nucleotides are TGTGCCAGTAGACGACAGGGGGTCTCCTACGAGCAGTACTTC.

This sequence joins TRBV11-3 and TRBJ1-2; TRBD1 matches 10 bases. V gave up 5 bases and J gave up 7 bases; unmatched junction bases: 7. Germline V gene lookup returns CDR1 SGHNT and CDR2 YENEEA. The CDR3 length is 14 residues. CDR3 nucleotides: TGTGCCAGCAGCCCCGGGACAGGGGTAGGTGGCTACACCTTC. The encoded protein is CASSPGTGVGGYTF.

This chain joins TRBV3-1 (or the pseudogene TRBV3-2) and TRBJ1-1, with D perhaps TRBD1 (6 bases). Trimming took off 0 bases at V and 10 bases at J, with 12 bases between the two ends. The germline V gene has CDR1 LGHDT and CDR2 YNNKEL (reference sequence). This CDR3 region has 13 residues. CDR3 nucleotide sequence: TGTGCCAGCAGCCAAGATTCGGCAGGGGTAGCTTTCTTT. Amino acids: CASSQDSAGVAFF.

This chain uses TRBV15 with TRBJ1-5; TRBD1 might be the D (6 bases). The CDR3 spans 17 residues. V was cut by 4 bases and J by 3 bases, with 19 bases left in between. The V gene's germline CDR1 is LNHNV and CDR2 YYDKDF (reference sequence). The CDR3: CATSISPRAGANQPQHF. In DNA, the CDR3 is TGTGCCACCAGCATCTCGCCTAGGGCAGGGGCCAATCAGCCCCAGCATTTT.